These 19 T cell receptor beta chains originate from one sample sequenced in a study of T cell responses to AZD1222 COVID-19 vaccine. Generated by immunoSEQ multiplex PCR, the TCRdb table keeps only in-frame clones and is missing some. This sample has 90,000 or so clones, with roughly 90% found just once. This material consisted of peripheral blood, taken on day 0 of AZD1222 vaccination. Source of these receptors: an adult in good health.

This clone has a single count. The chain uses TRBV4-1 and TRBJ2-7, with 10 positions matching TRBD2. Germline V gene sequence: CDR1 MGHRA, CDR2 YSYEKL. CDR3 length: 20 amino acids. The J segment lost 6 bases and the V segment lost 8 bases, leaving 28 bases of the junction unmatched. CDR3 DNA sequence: TGCGCCAGCTCAACCGCCGGGACAGGCATTTTAGCGGGAGGTTCGGGCGAGCAGTACTTC. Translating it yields CASSTAGTGILAGGSGEQYF.

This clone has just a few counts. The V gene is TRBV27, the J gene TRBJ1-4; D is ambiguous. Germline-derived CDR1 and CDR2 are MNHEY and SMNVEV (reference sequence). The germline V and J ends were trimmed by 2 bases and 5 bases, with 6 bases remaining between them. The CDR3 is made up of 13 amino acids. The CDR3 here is CASSLRQNEKLFF. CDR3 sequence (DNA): TGTGCCAGCAGTTTAAGGCAGAATGAAAAACTGTTTTTT.

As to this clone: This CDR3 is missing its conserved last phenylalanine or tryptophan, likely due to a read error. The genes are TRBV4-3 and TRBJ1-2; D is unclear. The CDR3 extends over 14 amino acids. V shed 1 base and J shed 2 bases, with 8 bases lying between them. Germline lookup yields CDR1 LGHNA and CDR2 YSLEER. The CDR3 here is CASSQVVNNYGYTL. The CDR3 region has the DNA TGCGCCAGCAGCCAAGTCGTTAACAACTATGGCTACACCCTC.

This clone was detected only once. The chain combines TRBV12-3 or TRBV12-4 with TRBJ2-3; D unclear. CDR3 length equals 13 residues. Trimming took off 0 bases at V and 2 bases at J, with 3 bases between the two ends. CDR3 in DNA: TGTGCCAGCAGTTTAGCGTTCACAGATACGCAGTATTTT. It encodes CASSLAFTDTQYF.

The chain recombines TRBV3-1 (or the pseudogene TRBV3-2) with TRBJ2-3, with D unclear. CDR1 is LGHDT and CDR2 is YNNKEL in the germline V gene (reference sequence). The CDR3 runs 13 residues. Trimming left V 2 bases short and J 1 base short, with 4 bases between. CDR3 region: CASSQQGTDTQYF. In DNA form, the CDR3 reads TGTGCCAGCAGCCAACAGGGCACAGATACGCAGTATTTT.

The CDR3 DNA reads as TGTGCCAGCAGTTACTCGACAGGGGGTTATCGGGAGCAGTACTTC. The encoded protein is CASSYSTGGYREQYF. The chain combines TRBV6-5 with TRBJ2-7; 9 bases map to TRBD1. CDR3 length: 15 residues. Per the germline V gene, CDR1 is MNHEY and CDR2 is SVGAGI. V gave up 0 bases and J gave up 7 bases; unmatched junction bases: 7.

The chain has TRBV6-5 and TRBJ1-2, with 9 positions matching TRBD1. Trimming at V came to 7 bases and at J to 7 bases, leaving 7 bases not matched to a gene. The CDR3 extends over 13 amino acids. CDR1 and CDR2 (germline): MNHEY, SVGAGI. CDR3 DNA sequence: TGTGCCAGCACCCTCGGGACAGGGTTTGGCTACACCTTC. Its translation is CASTLGTGFGYTF.

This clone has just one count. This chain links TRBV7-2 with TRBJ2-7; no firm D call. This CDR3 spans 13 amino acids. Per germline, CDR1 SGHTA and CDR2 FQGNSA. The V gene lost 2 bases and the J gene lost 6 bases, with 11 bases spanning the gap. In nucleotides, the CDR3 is TGTGCCAGCAGCTTATGGGGATTAGGCGAGCAGTACTTC. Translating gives CASSLWGLGEQYF.

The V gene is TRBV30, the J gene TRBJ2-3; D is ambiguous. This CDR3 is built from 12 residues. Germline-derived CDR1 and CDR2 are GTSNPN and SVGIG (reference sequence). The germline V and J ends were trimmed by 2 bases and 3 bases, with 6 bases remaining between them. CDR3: CAWSPITDTQYF. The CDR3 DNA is TGTGCCTGGAGTCCGATTACAGATACGCAGTATTTT.

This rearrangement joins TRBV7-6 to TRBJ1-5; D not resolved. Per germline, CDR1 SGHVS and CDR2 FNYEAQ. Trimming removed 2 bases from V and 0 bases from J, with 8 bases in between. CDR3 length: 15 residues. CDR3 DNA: TGTGCCAGCAGCTTACTGGGGAATAGCAATCAGCCCCAGCATTTT. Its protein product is CASSLLGNSNQPQHF. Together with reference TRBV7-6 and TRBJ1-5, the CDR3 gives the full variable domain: GAGVSQSPRYKVTKRGQDVALRCDPISGHVSLYWYRQALGQGPEFLTYFNYEAQQDKSGLPNDRFSAERPEGSISTLTIQRTEQRDSAMYRCASSLLGNSNQPQHFGDGTRLSIL.

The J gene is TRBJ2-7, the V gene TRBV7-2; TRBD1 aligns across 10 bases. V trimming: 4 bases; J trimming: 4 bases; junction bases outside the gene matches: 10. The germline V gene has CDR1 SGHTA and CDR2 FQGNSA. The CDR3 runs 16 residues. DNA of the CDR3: TGTGCCAGCAGCTCAGTTCCGGGACAGGGGTGGTACGAGCAGTACTTC. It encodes CASSSVPGQGWYEQYF.

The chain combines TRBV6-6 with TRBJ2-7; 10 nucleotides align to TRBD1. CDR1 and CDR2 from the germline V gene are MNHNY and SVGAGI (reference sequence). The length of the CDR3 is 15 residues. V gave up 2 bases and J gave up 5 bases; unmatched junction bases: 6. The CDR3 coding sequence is TGTGCCAGCAGTTACCCCGGGACAGGGGTGCACGAGCAGTACTTC. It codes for CASSYPGTGVHEQYF.

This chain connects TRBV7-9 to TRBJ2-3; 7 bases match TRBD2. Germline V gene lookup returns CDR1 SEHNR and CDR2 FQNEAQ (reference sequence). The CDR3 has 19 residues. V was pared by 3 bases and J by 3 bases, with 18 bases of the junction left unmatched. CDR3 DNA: TGTGCCAGCAGCTTCCATGCATCACGGCGGACTAGGAAAACAGATACGCAGTATTTT. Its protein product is CASSFHASRRTRKTDTQYF.

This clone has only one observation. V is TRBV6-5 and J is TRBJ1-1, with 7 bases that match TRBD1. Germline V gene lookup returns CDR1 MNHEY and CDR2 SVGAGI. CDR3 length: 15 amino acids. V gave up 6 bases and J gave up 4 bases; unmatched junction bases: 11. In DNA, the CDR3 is TGTGCCAGCAGACGGCTGACAGGGTGGGGCACTGAAGCTTTCTTT. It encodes CASRRLTGWGTEAFF.

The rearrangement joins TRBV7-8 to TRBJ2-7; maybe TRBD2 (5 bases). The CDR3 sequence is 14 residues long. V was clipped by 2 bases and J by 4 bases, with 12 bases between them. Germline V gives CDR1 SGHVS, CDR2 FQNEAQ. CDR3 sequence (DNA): TGTGCCAGCAGCTTAACCCCGGACTCGTACGAGCAGTACTTC. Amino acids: CASSLTPDSYEQYF.

The CDR3 DNA follows: TGTGCCAGCATACTAGGGAACACCGGGGAGCTGTTTTTT. This codes for CASILGNTGELFF. The rearrangement links TRBV7-2 to TRBJ2-2; the D gene is possibly TRBD2 (5 bases). This CDR3 contains 13 residues. Germline V lookup: CDR1 SGHTA, CDR2 FQGNSA. Trimming removed 7 bases at V and 1 base at J, with 7 bases between. The variable domain in full, completed from reference TRBV7-2 and TRBJ2-2, reads GAGVSQSPSNKVTEKGKDVELRCDPISGHTALYWYRQSLGQGLEFLIYFQGNSAPDKSGLPSDRFSAERTGGSVSTLTIQRTQQEDSAVYLCASILGNTGELFFGEGSRLTVL.

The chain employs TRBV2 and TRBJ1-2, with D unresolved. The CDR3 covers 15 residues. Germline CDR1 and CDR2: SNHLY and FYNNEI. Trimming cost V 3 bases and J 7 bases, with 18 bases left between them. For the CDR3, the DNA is TGTGCCAGCAGTGATTCCCCAGGAGGCCCCCCTGGCTACACCTTC. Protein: CASSDSPGGPPGYTF.

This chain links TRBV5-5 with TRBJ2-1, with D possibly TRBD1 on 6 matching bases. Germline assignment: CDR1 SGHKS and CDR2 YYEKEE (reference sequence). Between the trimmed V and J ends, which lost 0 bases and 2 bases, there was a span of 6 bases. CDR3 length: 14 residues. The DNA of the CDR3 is TGTGCCAGCAGCTTGGCAGGGGCCTACAATGAGCAGTTCTTC. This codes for CASSLAGAYNEQFF.

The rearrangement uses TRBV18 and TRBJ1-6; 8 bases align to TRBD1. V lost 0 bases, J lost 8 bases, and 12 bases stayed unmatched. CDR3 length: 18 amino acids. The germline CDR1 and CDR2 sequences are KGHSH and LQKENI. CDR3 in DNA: TGTGCCAGCTCACCACCGGGGCAGGGGGCCAGATGGGATTCACCCCTCCACTTT. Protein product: CASSPPGQGARWDSPLHF.